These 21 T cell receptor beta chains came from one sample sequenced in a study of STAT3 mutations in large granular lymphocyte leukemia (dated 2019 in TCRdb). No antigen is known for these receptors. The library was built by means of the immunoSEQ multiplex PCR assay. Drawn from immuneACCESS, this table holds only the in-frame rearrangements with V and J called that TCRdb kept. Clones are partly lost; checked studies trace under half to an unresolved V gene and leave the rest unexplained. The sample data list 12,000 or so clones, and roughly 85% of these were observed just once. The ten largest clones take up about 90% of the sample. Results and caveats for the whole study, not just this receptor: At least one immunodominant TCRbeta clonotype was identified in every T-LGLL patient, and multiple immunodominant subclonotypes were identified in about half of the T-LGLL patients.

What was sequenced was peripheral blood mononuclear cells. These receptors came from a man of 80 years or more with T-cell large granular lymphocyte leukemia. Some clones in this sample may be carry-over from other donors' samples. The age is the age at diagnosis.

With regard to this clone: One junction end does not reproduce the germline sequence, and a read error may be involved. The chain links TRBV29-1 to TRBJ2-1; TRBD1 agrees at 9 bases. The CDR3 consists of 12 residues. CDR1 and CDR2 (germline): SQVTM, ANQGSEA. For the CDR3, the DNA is TGCAGCGTTTCCCAAGGGGACAGGGTTACGATCTTC. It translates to CSVSQGDRVTIF.

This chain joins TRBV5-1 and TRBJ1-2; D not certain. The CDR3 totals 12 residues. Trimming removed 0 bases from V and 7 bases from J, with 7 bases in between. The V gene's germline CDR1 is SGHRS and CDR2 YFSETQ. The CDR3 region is CASSLEEAGYTF. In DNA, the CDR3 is TGCGCCAGCAGCTTGGAAGAGGCTGGCTACACCTTC.

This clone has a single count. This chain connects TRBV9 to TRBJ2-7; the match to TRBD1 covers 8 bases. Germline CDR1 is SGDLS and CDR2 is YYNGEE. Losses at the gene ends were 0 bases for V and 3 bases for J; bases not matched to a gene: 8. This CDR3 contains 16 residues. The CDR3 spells CASSVASGGAGYEQYF. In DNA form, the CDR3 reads TGTGCCAGCAGCGTAGCTTCAGGGGGCGCGGGCTACGAGCAGTACTTC.

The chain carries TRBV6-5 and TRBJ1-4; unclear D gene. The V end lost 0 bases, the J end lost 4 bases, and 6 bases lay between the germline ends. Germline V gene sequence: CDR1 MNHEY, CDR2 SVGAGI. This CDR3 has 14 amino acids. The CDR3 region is CASSYSQLNEKLFF. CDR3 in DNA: TGTGCCAGCAGTTACTCGCAGCTTAATGAAAAACTGTTTTTT.

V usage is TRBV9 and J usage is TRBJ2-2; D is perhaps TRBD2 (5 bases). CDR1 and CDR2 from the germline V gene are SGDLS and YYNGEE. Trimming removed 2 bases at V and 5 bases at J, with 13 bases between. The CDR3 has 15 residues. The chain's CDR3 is CASSVGLSGTGELFF. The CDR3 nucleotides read TGTGCCAGCAGCGTGGGTCTCTCGGGGACCGGGGAGCTGTTTTTT.

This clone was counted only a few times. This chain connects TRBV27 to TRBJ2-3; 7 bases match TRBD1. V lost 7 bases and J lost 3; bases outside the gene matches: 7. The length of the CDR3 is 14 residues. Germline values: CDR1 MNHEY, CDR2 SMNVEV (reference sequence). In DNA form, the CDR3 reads TGTGCCAGCACGTCCGGGACAGCAACAGATACGCAGTATTTT. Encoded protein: CASTSGTATDTQYF.

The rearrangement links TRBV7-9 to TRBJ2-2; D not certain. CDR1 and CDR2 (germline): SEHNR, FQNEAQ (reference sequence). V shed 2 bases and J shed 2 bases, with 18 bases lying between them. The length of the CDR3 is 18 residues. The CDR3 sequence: CASSLRAVGVSNTGELFF. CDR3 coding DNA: TGTGCCAGCAGCTTACGGGCGGTTGGGGTCTCCAACACCGGGGAGCTGTTTTTT.

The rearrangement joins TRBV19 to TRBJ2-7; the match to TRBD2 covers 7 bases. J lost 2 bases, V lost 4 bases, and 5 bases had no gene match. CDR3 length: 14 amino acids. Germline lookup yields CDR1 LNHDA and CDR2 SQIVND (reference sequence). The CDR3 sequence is CASSTSGGPYEQYF. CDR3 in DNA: TGTGCCAGTAGTACTAGCGGAGGACCCTACGAGCAGTACTTC.

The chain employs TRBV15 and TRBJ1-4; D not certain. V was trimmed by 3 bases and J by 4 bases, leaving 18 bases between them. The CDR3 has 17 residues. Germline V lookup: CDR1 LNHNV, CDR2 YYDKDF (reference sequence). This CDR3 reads CATSRESIRGYNEKLFF. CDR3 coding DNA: TGTGCCACCAGCAGGGAATCTATACGGGGTTATAATGAAAAACTGTTTTTT.

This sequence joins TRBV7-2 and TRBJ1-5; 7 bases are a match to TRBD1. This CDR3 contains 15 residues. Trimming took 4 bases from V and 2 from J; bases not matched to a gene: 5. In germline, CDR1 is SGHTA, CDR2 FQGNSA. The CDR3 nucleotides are TGTGCCAGCAGCTATACCACAGGGGGCAATCAGCCCCAGCATTTT. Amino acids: CASSYTTGGNQPQHF.

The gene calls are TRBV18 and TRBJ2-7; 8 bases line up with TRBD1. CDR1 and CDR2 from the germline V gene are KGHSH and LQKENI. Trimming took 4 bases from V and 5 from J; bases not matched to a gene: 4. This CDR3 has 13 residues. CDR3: CASSQTGGNEQYF. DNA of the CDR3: TGTGCCAGCTCACAAACAGGGGGTAACGAGCAGTACTTC.

CDR3 sequence reads: CASSQVAGDSYEQYF. In nucleotides, the CDR3 is TGCGCCAGCAGCCAAGTTGCAGGTGACTCCTACGAGCAGTACTTC. The chain couples TRBV4-3 to TRBJ2-7; D not resolved. The CDR3 extends over 15 amino acids. CDR1 and CDR2 from the germline V gene are LGHNA and YSLEER. Trimming pared 1 base from V and 0 bases from J, leaving 10 bases between.

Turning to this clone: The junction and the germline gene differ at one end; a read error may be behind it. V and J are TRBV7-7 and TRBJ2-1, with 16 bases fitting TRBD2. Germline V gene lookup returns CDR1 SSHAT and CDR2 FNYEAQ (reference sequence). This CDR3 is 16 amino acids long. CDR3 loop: CASSTGLAGGTDEQFF. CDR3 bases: TGTGCTAGCAGCACGGGACTAGCGGGGGGGACCGATGAGCAGTTCTTC.

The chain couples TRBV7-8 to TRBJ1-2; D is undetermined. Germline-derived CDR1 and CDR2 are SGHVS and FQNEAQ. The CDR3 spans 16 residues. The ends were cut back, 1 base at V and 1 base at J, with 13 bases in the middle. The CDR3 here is CASSLGIGRFNYGYTF. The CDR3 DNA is TGTGCCAGCAGCTTAGGCATCGGCAGATTTAACTATGGCTACACCTTC.

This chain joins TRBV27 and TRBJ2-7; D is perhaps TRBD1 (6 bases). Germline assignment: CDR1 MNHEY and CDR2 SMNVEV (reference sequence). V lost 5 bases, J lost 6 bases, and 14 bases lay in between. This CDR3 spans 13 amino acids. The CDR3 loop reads CASSNSGTREQYF. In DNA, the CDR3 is TGTGCCAGCAGTAATTCTGGGACACGCGAGCAGTACTTC.

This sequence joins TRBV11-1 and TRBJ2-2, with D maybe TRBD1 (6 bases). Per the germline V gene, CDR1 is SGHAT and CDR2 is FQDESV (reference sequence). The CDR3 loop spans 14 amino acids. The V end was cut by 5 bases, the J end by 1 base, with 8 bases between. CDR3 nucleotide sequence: TGTGCCAGCAGCGTGACAGGGAACACCGGGGAGCTGTTTTTT. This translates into CASSVTGNTGELFF. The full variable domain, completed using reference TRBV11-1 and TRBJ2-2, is EAEVAQSPRYKITEKSQAVAFWCDPISGHATLYWYRQILGQGPELLVQFQDESVVDDSQLPKDRFSAERLKGVDSTLKIQPAELGDSAMYLCASSVTGNTGELFFGEGSRLTVL.

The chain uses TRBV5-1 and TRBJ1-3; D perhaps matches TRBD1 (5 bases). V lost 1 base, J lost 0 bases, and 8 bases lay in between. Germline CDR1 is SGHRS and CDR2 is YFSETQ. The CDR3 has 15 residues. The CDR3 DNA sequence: TGCGCCAGCAGCTTGTCAGGGCCCTCTGGAAACACCATATATTTT. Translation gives CASSLSGPSGNTIYF.

The CDR3 here is CASSFGQLNIQYF. The DNA for the CDR3 is TGCGCCAGCAGCTTCGGACAACTAAACATTCAGTACTTC. This chain connects TRBV5-1 to TRBJ2-4; a possible D gene is TRBD1 (5 bases). The V end lost 2 bases, the J end lost 6 bases, and 9 bases lay between the germline ends. CDR3 size: 13 residues. Per the germline V gene, CDR1 is SGHRS and CDR2 is YFSETQ.

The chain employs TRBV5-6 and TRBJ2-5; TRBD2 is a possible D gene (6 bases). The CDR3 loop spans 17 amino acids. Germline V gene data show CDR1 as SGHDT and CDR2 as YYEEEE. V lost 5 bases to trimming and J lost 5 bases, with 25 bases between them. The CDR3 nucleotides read TGTGCCAGCAGTCCTTCCCCACTGCCTAGCGTCTGGGAGACCCAGTACTTC. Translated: CASSPSPLPSVWETQYF.

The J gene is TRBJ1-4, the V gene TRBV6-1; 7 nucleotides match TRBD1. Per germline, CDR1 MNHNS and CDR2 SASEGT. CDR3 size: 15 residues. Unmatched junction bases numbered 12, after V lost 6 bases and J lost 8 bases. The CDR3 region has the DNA TGTGCCAGCAGGCTCGACAGGGTGCTAGAAGAAAAACTGTTTTTT. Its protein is CASRLDRVLEEKLFF.

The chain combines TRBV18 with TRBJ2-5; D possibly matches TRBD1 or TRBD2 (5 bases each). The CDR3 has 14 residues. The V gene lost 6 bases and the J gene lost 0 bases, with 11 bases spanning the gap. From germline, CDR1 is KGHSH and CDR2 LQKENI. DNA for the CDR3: TGTGCCAGCTCCCCAGAGGGGTACCAAGAGACCCAGTACTTC. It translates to CASSPEGYQETQYF.